This T cell receptor beta chain was retrieved from a study of blood T cell repertoires in COVID-19. Background on the study: Samples representing acute and convalescent COVID-19 were sourced from the United States, Italy and Spain. Sources were T cells, B-cell-depleted T cells, or PBMCs; the material itself was cDNA or gDNA.

Methods used by the authors: Counts of nucleated cells, estimated from reference gene primer amplification, were obtained. Sequencing was performed with immunoSEQ multiplex PCR; in TCRdb, only in-frame clones are kept and a portion is missing. Clonal size and the V and J genes are those of that table, whereas D and trimming came from the DNA. The repertoire holds approximately 400,000 clones, about 91% seen once, with over 9.5% in the top ten. One Seattle source followed patients from active infection through their disease course. The CDR3 covers 14 residues. V was shortened by 7 bases and J by 6 bases, with 15 bases between the two germline ends. Germline lookup yields CDR1 MNHEY and CDR2 SVGAGI.

The receptor comes from a woman aged 45 to 65 with COVID-19, enrolled during active disease. Source material: peripheral blood. V is TRBV6-5 and J is TRBJ2-2; D is unclear. CDR3 sequence: CASTRKGGSGELFF. Written as DNA, the CDR3 is TGTGCCAGCACCCGAAAAGGCGGTTCCGGGGAGCTGTTTTTT.